The subject of this entry is one TCR beta chain. As yet, its antigen is unknown. Trimming cost V 0 bases and J 0 bases, with 12 bases left between them. CDR3 length: 16 residues. The germline V gene encodes CDR1 SGHDT and CDR2 YYEEEE. In the PCR, 60 Vbeta and 13 Jbeta primers were used. Data came from immunoSEQ multiplex PCR; TCRdb stores just in-frame clones and leaves some out. The sample includes 35,000 to 55,000 clones, about three quarters of them seen just once. The data were taken from a study of cytomegalovirus exposure and HLA in healthy donors. Study-wide context: Previous work identified roughly 110 million unique TCR beta sequences from about 179 million T cells. Points from the study as a whole: Using the classifier, cytomegalovirus status was reportedly diagnosed with high specificity and sensitivity.

The rearrangement links TRBV5-6 to TRBJ1-1; D gene uncertain. Material: PBMCs. This sequence was found in a woman between 25 and 40 years old in good health and CMV-seronegative. The CDR3 nucleotides are TGTGCCAGCAGCTTGGTCTTCGGGGATATGAACACTGAAGCTTTCTTT. Protein: CASSLVFGDMNTEAFF.